The present entry profiles one TCR beta chain with its context. The antigen is not known. The data originate from a study of regulatory T cells in long-lasting Graves disease. Findings of the study overall: Preferential use of TRBV28, TRBJ1-2 and TRBJ2-5 was seen in persistent disease. Persistent Graves' cases showed lower TCR diversity than newly diagnosed cases.

Trimming took 4 bases from V and 5 from J; bases not matched to a gene: 12. CDR3 length: 16 residues. Germline loops: CDR1 MDHEN, CDR2 SYDVKM. Sample time point: persistent/refractory GD, antithyroid drugs over 5 years with positive TRAb. Isolated PBMC RNA provided the starting material for the TCR library. iRepertoire HTBI primers and Arm-PCR of CDR3 regions built TCR beta libraries. TCRdb reprocessed the multiplex PCR reads with MiXCR, giving one entry per CDR3 protein. The repertoire includes 650,000 to 700,000 distinct CDR3 sequences, about 30% of them detected once, and roughly 40% sits in the top ten.

The receptor was isolated from a female donor with Graves disease. The input for sequencing was peripheral blood mononuclear cells (PBMCs), taken when the disease was refractory, from a patient treated with antithyroid drugs. The chain is built from TRBV28 and TRBJ2-5, with 8 bases identical to TRBD1. The CDR3 sequence: CASSWLASGGEETQYF. CDR3 sequence (DNA): TGTGCCAGCAGTTGGTTAGCGTCAGGGGGCGAGGAGACCCAGTACTTC.